The following is a T cell receptor beta chain sequence with its context. Its antigen remains unidentified. Base qualities are missing; no much larger clone stands one base away. This entry is derived from a study of control samples from healthy donors and cancer patients (TCRdb year 2020). Libraries were prepared through the immunoSEQ multiplex PCR assay. Here the immuneACCESS table is served through TCRdb, limited to in-frame sequences with V and J called. Missing clones are a known gap in these copies; in checked studies unresolved V genes cover under half, and the rest lacks a known reason. The sample data list 150,000 or so clones, and around 93% of these were observed just once. Jointly, the top ten make up roughly 2.1% of the sample. Including cysteine and phenylalanine, the CDR3 has 21 amino acids. Kept here is only the CDR3 DNA, which spans 63 bases and is read in frame from base 1. Based on the germline V gene (reference sequence), the CDR1 and CDR2 sequences are LNHDA and SQIVND. V ends up 1 base short and J 0 bases short, with an unmatched junction base count of 13.

The clonotype comes from a woman between 50 and 59 years old in good health. The rearranged chain carries TRBV19 and TRBJ2-6; TRBD1 lines up with 9 middle nucleotides. The sequenced sample was blood. The nucleotide sequence is given as TGTGCCAGTAGTATAGGGAAGGGAAGGGACAGGGATCCCTCTGGGGCCAACGTCCTGACTTTC. Its product reads: CASSIGKGRDRDPSGANVLTF. With the rest looked up from the reference TRBV19 and TRBJ2-6 genes rather than sequenced, the full variable domain is DGGITQSPKYLFRKEGQNVTLSCEQNLNHDAMYWYRQDPGQGLRLIYYSQIVNDFQKGDIAEGYSVSREKKESFPLTVTSAQKNPTAFYLCASSIGKGRDRDPSGANVLTFGAGSRLTVL.